The rows below give T cell receptor beta chains drawn from one sample of a study of PD-1 blockade in mismatch repair-deficient tumors. No antigen has been assigned to these receptors. Generated by immunoSEQ multiplex PCR, the TCRdb table keeps only in-frame clones and is missing some. Among over 9,000 clones listed, approximately 86% were seen once. The sample consisted of cells cultured in vitro, taken from a patient treated with pembrolizumab. These TCRs come from an adult with mismatch repair-deficient cancer. Each CDR3 is given with its conserved first and last residue. The order of the fields is V gene, CDR3 protein.

>TRBV9
CASSPGWVATNEKLFF
>TRBV6-6
CASSYDRNQPQHF
>TRBV29-1
CSVEGTSVYEQYF
>TRBV15
CATSREQQGAPYF
>TRBV6-1
CASILREGYNEQFF
>TRBV6-8
CASSWPRVDSGRAWGTGELFF
>TRBV10-3
CAISEISGRAGNEQFF
>TRBV9
CASSAGRYRETQYF
>TRBV9
CASSVPLLGGLAGESYNEQFF
>TRBV18
CASSARDRGHEKLFF
>TRBV5-5
CASSSAGGTGGEKLFF
>TRBV5-1
CASREGLNEQYF
>TRBV6-1
CASRATGERGYTF
>TRBV11-2
CASSPLRRLVRYGYTF
>TRBV19
CATIQDVGYGYTF
>TRBV7-9
CASSEQGAWREWDTEAFF
>TRBV4-1
CASSQDRQGLGQPQHF
>TRBV25-1
CASSGGPIQFF
>TRBV19
CASSISGYNEQFF
>TRBV29-1
CSVEDRGGYGYTF
>TRBV4-2
CASSQAVWEEQYF
>TRBV9
CASSVEGADTQYF
>TRBV9
CASSRDLTDTQYF
>TRBV6-1
CASSDGGSGANVLTF
>TRBV28
CASSLRDMEKLFF
>TRBV27
CASWGLAGGASYEQYF
>TRBV6-5
CASATSSHTDTQYF
>TRBV5-4
CASSLPGASSGNTIYF
>TRBV7-2
CASSLGWGAGQPQHF
>TRBV4-1
CASSQEGRGTETQYF
>TRBV11-2
CASSDTGLAGQETQYF
>TRBV27
CASRLTGGGTGELFF
>TRBV5-4
CASSFEGNQPQHF
>TRBV28
CASSSPSKDRVDEQFF
>TRBV6-1
CASSGGLASGELFF
>TRBV15
CATSRAQGVAEAFF
>TRBV29-1
CSVGAQGGETQYF
>TRBV28
CASSPPGQGEKLFF
>TRBV5-6
CASSPRGGSYEQYF
>TRBV19
CASSSPGQGFGYTF
>TRBV6-6
CASSYTGHFSEPQHF
>TRBV27
CASSLGRELNSPLHF
>TRBV7-8
CASSARLGTQYF
>TRBV7-9
CASPAPGRNYNEQFF
>TRBV2
CASSEADNEQFF
>TRBV15
CATSRDRGLVQETQYF
>TRBV27
CASSLLLGTDTQYF
>TRBV6-1
CASSEGRVAEFNTGELFF
>TRBV25-1
CASSDIQGHFF
>TRBV18
CASSPPGTGARNTEAFF
>TRBV7-2
CASSPRASGADTQYF
>TRBV28
CASSLSPLFSEAFF
>TRBV28
CASSPTGWTDTQYF
>TRBV28
CASSPLEGGPSYEQYF
>TRBV15
CATSRDPALWEQYF
>TRBV7-8
CASSFTGANVLTF
>TRBV5-1
CASSLVAGQEYEQYF
>TRBV7-9
CASSPFDPGELFF